Listed here are 19 T cell receptor beta chains from one sample, sequenced in a study of CD8 T cells in ankylosing spondylitis. Their cognate antigens are unknown. Findings and caveats of the study: A TCR beta motif made of 7 to 9 highly homologous variants seemed typical of ankylosing spondylitis blood.

TCRdb fed the 5' RACE reads into MiXCR, producing one record per CDR3 protein. Among about 450,000 distinct CDR3 sequences, 20% to 30% were seen once, and the ten largest hold roughly 1%. Sequenced: blood, either unsorted or a sorted T cell fraction (not recorded which). The source of these receptors is a male donor with ankylosing spondylitis.

This clonotype was seen repeatedly, ten times or more. The rearrangement uses TRBV10-3 and TRBJ1-5; TRBD1 matches 11 bases. The CDR3 sequence is 15 residues long. Germline CDR1 is ENHRY and CDR2 is SYGVKD. Germline trimming cut 6 bases from V and 3 bases from J; bases unmatched to any gene: 4. This chain's CDR3 is CAISRDRGDNQPQHF. Written as DNA, the CDR3 is TGTGCCATCAGCCGGGACAGGGGGGACAATCAGCCCCAGCATTTT.

J is TRBJ1-4 and V is TRBV20-1, with D perhaps TRBD1 (6 bases). CDR3 length: 14 residues. Trimming stripped 4 bases from V and 4 bases from J, with 13 bases between. Germline loops: CDR1 DFQATT, CDR2 SNEGSKA (reference sequence). The CDR3 here is CSAMRGMSNEKLFF. In DNA form, the CDR3 reads TGCAGTGCTATGAGGGGGATGAGTAATGAAAAACTGTTTTTT.

This rearrangement joins TRBV7-6 to TRBJ2-3; D gene unclear. The CDR3 contains 13 residues. Germline CDR1 SGHVS, CDR2 FNYEAQ. With 5 bases removed from V and 4 bases from J, the gap between germline ends came to 10 bases. The chain's CDR3 is CASSLGASDTQYF. CDR3 sequence (DNA): TGTGCCAGCAGCCTGGGCGCTTCAGATACGCAGTATTTT.

This clonotype occurred a few times. J is TRBJ1-2 and V is TRBV4-2; possibly TRBD1 for D (5 bases). This CDR3 region has 19 residues. Germline V gene data show CDR1 as LGHNA and CDR2 as YNFKEQ. V lost 4 bases and J lost 7, with 31 bases in between. In DNA, the CDR3 is TGTGCCAGCAGCCTCGGGTGGAGGGCGGGGCAGCCCGACCGGGCTGGCTACACCTTC. The encoded protein is CASSLGWRAGQPDRAGYTF.

Many counts were recorded for this clonotype. The rearrangement joins TRBV28 to TRBJ1-1, with TRBD1 as a possible D gene (6 bases). There are 13 residues in the CDR3. Trimming removed 4 bases from V and 8 bases from J, with 14 bases in between. Germline V gene sequence: CDR1 MDHEN, CDR2 SYDVKM. The CDR3 protein is CASSWGTGTEAFF. In nucleotides, the CDR3 is TGTGCCAGCAGTTGGGGAACCGGGACAGAAGCTTTCTTT.

V is TRBV29-1 and J is TRBJ2-1; the D is unclear. The CDR3 runs to 13 residues. CDR1 is SQVTM and CDR2 is ANQGSEA in the germline V gene. V shed 1 base and J shed 5 bases, with 9 bases lying between them. CDR3 sequence reads: CSVEATTHNEQFF. As DNA, the CDR3 is TGCAGCGTTGAAGCCACTACTCACAATGAGCAGTTCTTC.

This clonotype occurred a few times. V and J are TRBV7-8 and TRBJ2-3; maybe TRBD2 (5 bases). Germline V CDR1 and CDR2: SGHVS, FQNEAQ. Trimming cost V 1 base and J 6 bases, with 23 bases left between them. The CDR3 length is 18 residues. The CDR3 sequence is CASSLGVGDTFGWDTQYF. CDR3 DNA sequence: TGTGCCAGCAGCTTAGGAGTCGGGGATACCTTCGGGTGGGATACGCAGTATTTT.

The chain joins TRBV12-3 or TRBV12-4 to TRBJ1-4, with 10 nucleotides matching TRBD1. Trimming removed 7 bases from V and 6 bases from J; junction bases left unmatched: 5. There are 14 residues in the CDR3. CDR3 in DNA: TGTGCCAGCACCCGACAGGGGGCTGATGAAAAACTGTTTTTT. The encoded protein is CASTRQGADEKLFF.

The V gene is TRBV12-3 or TRBV12-4, the J gene TRBJ1-5; 7 nucleotides align to TRBD1. V lost 9 bases and J lost 8; bases outside the gene matches: 10. This CDR3 contains 13 residues. The CDR3 nucleotides read TGTGCCAGTAAGACAGGGCCCGGGGAGCCCCAGCATTTT. Translation: CASKTGPGEPQHF.

This clonotype was detected only a few times. The chain combines TRBV7-9 with TRBJ2-5, with 7 bases fitting TRBD1. This CDR3 spans 16 amino acids. Germline V gives CDR1 SEHNR, CDR2 FQNEAQ (reference sequence). The trim removed 6 bases at V and 2 bases at J, leaving 12 bases unmatched. The CDR3 protein is CASSPAPGQLQETQYF. The CDR3 region has the DNA TGTGCCAGCAGTCCCGCGCCGGGACAGTTACAAGAGACCCAGTACTTC.

The rearrangement links TRBV29-1 to TRBJ2-4; 9 nucleotides align to TRBD1. The germline V gene has CDR1 SQVTM and CDR2 ANQGSEA. The CDR3 runs to 11 residues. V was clipped by 8 bases and J by 8 bases; unmatched bases: 4. The CDR3 protein is CSTRTGDIQYF. CDR3 DNA: TGCAGCACCCGGACAGGGGACATTCAGTACTTC.

This clonotype has a handful of counts. This chain links TRBV2 with TRBJ2-5, with TRBD1 matching over 8 bases. J was trimmed by 7 bases and V by 3 bases; bases with no gene match: 4. Germline CDR1 SNHLY, CDR2 FYNNEI. The CDR3 sequence is 13 residues long. CDR3 in amino acids: CASSEDREGTQYF. CDR3 nucleotides: TGTGCCAGCAGTGAGGACAGGGAAGGGACCCAGTACTTC.

This clonotype has only a few counts. V gene TRBV20-1 combines with J gene TRBJ1-2, with 8 bases identical to TRBD1. CDR3 length equals 14 residues. With 2 bases clipped from V and 3 bases from J, the junction kept 5 bases outside the gene matches. Per the germline V gene, CDR1 is DFQATT and CDR2 is SNEGSKA (reference sequence). CDR3 sequence (DNA): TGCAGTGCTAGAAGGACAGGGAGGGACTATGGCTACACCTTC. This codes for CSARRTGRDYGYTF.

Only a few counts were recorded for this clonotype. The genes are TRBV27 and TRBJ2-1; 9 nucleotides align to TRBD2. This CDR3 has 16 amino acids. J gave up 7 bases and V 7 bases, and 14 bases lay outside the gene matches. CDR1 is MNHEY and CDR2 is SMNVEV in the germline V gene (reference sequence). The CDR3 coding sequence is TGTGCCAGCACCGCCGGATGGCTAGCGGGAAGGAATGAGCAGTTCTTC. Translation: CASTAGWLAGRNEQFF.

V and J are TRBV9 and TRBJ2-3; D is uncertain. The V end was cut by 3 bases, the J end by 1 base, with 9 bases between. CDR3 length equals 14 residues. Germline V gene data show CDR1 as SGDLS and CDR2 as YYNGEE. CDR3 sequence: CASSAHGGTDTQYF. The CDR3 DNA is TGTGCCAGCAGCGCACATGGCGGCACAGATACGCAGTATTTT. Using reference TRBV9 and TRBJ2-3 for the parts outside the CDR3, the full variable domain is DSGVTQTPKHLITATGQRVTLRCSPRSGDLSVYWYQQSLDQGLQFLIQYYNGEERAKGNILERFSAQQFPDLHSELNLSSLELGDSALYFCASSAHGGTDTQYFGPGTRLTVL.

This clonotype was counted a few times. This chain links TRBV29-1 with TRBJ2-5; perhaps TRBD2 as D (6 bases). The CDR3 length is 13 residues. Germline CDR1 and CDR2: SQVTM and ANQGSEA. The V end lost 5 bases, the J end lost 4 bases, and 14 bases lay between the germline ends. DNA for the CDR3: TGCAGCGTTCCCGGGACTTTCATAGAGACCCAGTACTTC. Translated, it gives CSVPGTFIETQYF.

V is TRBV15 and J is TRBJ2-3, with 8 bases matching TRBD2. This CDR3 has 18 amino acids. Germline V lookup: CDR1 LNHNV, CDR2 YYDKDF (reference sequence). Losses at the gene ends were 0 bases for V and 0 bases for J; bases not matched to a gene: 8. In DNA form, the CDR3 reads TGTGCCACCAGCAGAGATGTATGGAGCGGGAGCAGCACAGATACGCAGTATTTT. It encodes CATSRDVWSGSSTDTQYF.

This clonotype was observed a few times. This sequence joins TRBV12-3 or TRBV12-4 and TRBJ1-5, with 9 positions matching TRBD1. The ends lost 5 bases at V and 0 bases at J; junction bases unmatched: 5. The CDR3 consists of 16 residues. The CDR3 sequence: CASSPGQGISNQPQHF. The CDR3 DNA sequence: TGTGCCAGCAGTCCGGGACAGGGCATTAGCAATCAGCCCCAGCATTTT.

V and J are TRBV19 and TRBJ2-5, with TRBD2 identical over 12 bases. The CDR3 sequence is 15 residues long. The V and J ends lost 5 bases and 0 bases, in that order; junction bases with no gene match: 1. Germline assignment: CDR1 LNHDA and CDR2 SQIVND (reference sequence). For the CDR3, the DNA is TGTGCCAGTAGTCGACTAGCGGGAGACCAAGAGACCCAGTACTTC. Translating it yields CASSRLAGDQETQYF.